The next 8 T cell receptor beta chains were all read from a single sample in a study of T cells after yellow fever vaccination. TCRdb re-called the 5' RACE reads with MiXCR, one entry per CDR3 protein. The sample yields under 200,000 distinct CDR3 sequences, 11% seen once. The sequencing used CD8+ T cells sorted from PBMCs, collected 15 days after the yellow fever booster vaccination. These receptors were taken from a man aged 18 to 29 who received the YFV17D yellow fever vaccine.

The rearrangement uses TRBV7-9 and TRBJ2-2; TRBD2 is a possible D gene (5 bases). V gave up 2 bases and J gave up 4 bases, with 5 bases separating them. Germline V gene sequence: CDR1 SEHNR, CDR2 FQNEAQ (reference sequence). This CDR3 spans 13 amino acids. The CDR3 DNA reads as TGTGCCAGCAGCTTAAGCGGCACCGGGGAGCTGTTTTTT. Translation gives CASSLSGTGELFF.

In its sample, this clonotype was seen many times. The V call is TRBV7-8, the J call TRBJ1-5, with 7 bases identical to TRBD1. Per the germline V gene, CDR1 is SGHVS and CDR2 is FQNEAQ. V shed 2 bases, J shed 4 bases, and the junction held 8 bases outside the gene matches. This CDR3 comprises 16 residues. The CDR3 DNA is TGTGCCAGCAGCTTATCGGCAGGGGGTTTAAATCAGCCCCAGCATTTT. It codes for CASSLSAGGLNQPQHF.

This clonotype turned up a few times. This chain links TRBV9 with TRBJ2-1; D is unclear. V was cut by 0 bases and J by 10 bases, with 17 bases left in between. This CDR3 contains 15 residues. Per germline, CDR1 SGDLS and CDR2 YYNGEE. The CDR3 nucleotides read TGTGCCAGCAGCGTAGCTGGTTGGCTGAGGCAAGAGCAGTTCTTC. Amino acid sequence: CASSVAGWLRQEQFF.

This clonotype came up many times. The chain employs TRBV3-1 and TRBJ2-5; D may be TRBD1 (6 bases). The CDR3 loop spans 16 amino acids. CDR1 and CDR2 (germline): LGHDT, YNNKEL (reference sequence). Trimming took off 5 bases at V and 5 bases at J, with 21 bases between the two ends. The CDR3 region has the DNA TGTGCCAGCAGCGCACAGGGACGGATCCGATCGGAGACCCAGTACTTC. It yields the protein CASSAQGRIRSETQYF.

In its sample, this clonotype was seen many times. The chain links TRBV29-1 to TRBJ2-3; tentatively, D is TRBD1 or TRBD2 (6 bases each). V lost 2 bases and J 4 bases, leaving 19 bases between the germline ends. The germline CDR1 and CDR2 sequences are SQVTM and ANQGSEA. This CDR3 has 16 amino acids. DNA of the CDR3: TGCAGCGTTGAACTGGGAGCGGAGGGGGTCGCAGATACGCAGTATTTT. Translation: CSVELGAEGVADTQYF.

The V call is TRBV6-2 or TRBV6-3, the J call TRBJ1-1; D remains unclear. Trimming pared 6 bases from V and 3 bases from J, leaving 17 bases between. There are 15 residues in the CDR3. Germline-derived CDR1 and CDR2 are MNHEY and SVGEGT. The CDR3, as DNA: TGTGCCAGCAGATTCCTCCGGGTAGGCGACACTGAAGCTTTCTTT. Protein: CASRFLRVGDTEAFF.

This clonotype was counted ten times or more. V and J are TRBV12-3 or TRBV12-4 and TRBJ2-3, with 8 bases matching TRBD1. V was clipped by 6 bases and J by 4 bases; unmatched bases: 15. The CDR3 extends over 17 amino acids. The chain's CDR3 is CASSPPTTGVGADTQYF. The CDR3 bases are TGTGCCAGCAGCCCCCCCACGACAGGGGTGGGCGCAGATACGCAGTATTTT.

The chain uses TRBV12-3 or TRBV12-4 and TRBJ1-2; D is perhaps TRBD1 (5 bases). The CDR3 is 14 amino acids. Trimming left V 5 bases short and J 3 bases short, with 13 bases between. As DNA, the CDR3 is TGTGCCAGCAGTGGGGGAGAATTTGACTATGGCTACACCTTC. Residues: CASSGGEFDYGYTF.